This TCR beta chain was sequenced for a study of blood T cell repertoires in COVID-19. Looking at the study overall: Material from acute and convalescent COVID-19 was sourced from the United States, Italy and Spain.

Under the authors' procedure: Researchers report that nucleated cell counts were estimated from reference gene primer amplification. The assay was immunoSEQ multiplex PCR, and TCRdb's table has in-frame clones only and misses some. V and J calls and clone size are as listed in that table; D and trimming were resolved from the DNA. Counted here are over 55,000 clones, roughly 82% occurring once; the ten biggest clones make up about an eighth. V gave up 4 bases and J gave up 7 bases; unmatched junction bases: 12. This CDR3 spans 16 amino acids. The germline V gene has CDR1 SGDLS and CDR2 YYNGEE. This clone was counted a single time.

The sequenced material came from peripheral blood. The chain uses TRBV9 and TRBJ1-3; 9 bases map to TRBD1. This sequence originates from an elderly woman with acute or convalescent COVID-19. The CDR3 loop is CASSFPGQGAGNTIYF. For the CDR3, the DNA is TGTGCCAGCAGCTTTCCGGGACAGGGTGCCGGGAACACCATATATTTT.